This T cell receptor beta chain is from a study of cytomegalovirus exposure and HLA in healthy donors. With V trimmed by 1 base and J by 2 bases, 7 bases remained unmatched. From germline, CDR1 is MNHEY and CDR2 SMNVEV (reference sequence). This CDR3 contains 19 residues. The study ran its PCR with 60 Vbeta and 13 Jbeta primers. Clones were read by immunoSEQ multiplex PCR, and TCRdb kept only the in-frame ones, dropping some. The data hold 150,000 to 180,000 clones, with roughly 77% observed a single time. The study's findings and limits: Diagnosis of cytomegalovirus status made by the classifier reportedly showed high specificity and sensitivity. Sequencing likely generated an artifact that appeared as a cluster of highly shared sequence variants. Donors belonging to an Asian-associated ancestry cluster reportedly showed fewer N-insertions in productive TCRs than the approximately 680-donor mean, according to what a later analysis found.

Regarding this clone: The antigen remains unidentified.

Likely unrecorded immune exposures existed in these nominally healthy donors. The chain is built from TRBV27 and TRBJ2-3; the match to TRBD2 covers 15 bases. Sequenced input: PBMCs. The TCR was taken from a man aged 25 to 40 in good health and CMV-seropositive. The CDR3 protein is CASSLFGLAGGDYTDTQYF. The CDR3 DNA reads TGTGCCAGCAGTTTATTTGGACTAGCGGGAGGGGACTACACAGATACGCAGTATTTT.